A selection of T cell receptor beta chains follows, all from one sample in a study of blood T cell repertoires in COVID-19. The repertoire was sequenced with immunoSEQ multiplex PCR; TCRdb's copy has only in-frame clones and lacks some. This table holds around 76,000 clones, 65% to 90% found once. Sequenced input: peripheral blood. Receptors were obtained from a man aged 30-40 years with COVID-19, enrolled during active disease. Each CDR3 is given with its conserved first and last residue. A D gene is named only where the DNA matches it firmly. Where a row states a size, it is once, few, many or the class of an expanded clone; other rows omit it.

D: -; J: TRBJ2-5; V: TRBV7-7; size: -; length: 14; CDR3: CASSLGVEGQTQYF; DNA: TGTGCTAGCAGCTTAGGGGTGGAGGGCCAGACCCAGTACTTC
D: -; J: TRBJ1-6; V: TRBV28; size: few; length: 16; CDR3: CASSPPQGAGRSPLHF; DNA: TGTGCCAGCTCCCCCCCCCAAGGAGCCGGTCGATCACCCCTCCACTTT
D: -; J: TRBJ1-3; V: TRBV6-6; size: -; length: 13; CDR3: CASSTQTGNTIYF; DNA: TGTGCCAGCAGTACCCAGACAGGAAACACCATATATTTT
D: -; J: TRBJ2-5; V: TRBV5-8; size: -; length: 14; CDR3: CASSLRLEAETQYF; DNA: TGTGCCAGCAGCTTGAGACTGGAGGCGGAGACCCAGTACTTC
D: -; J: TRBJ2-2; V: TRBV18; size: once; length: 14; CDR3: CASSLGENTGELFF; DNA: TGTGCCAGCTCTCTCGGAGAGAACACCGGGGAGCTGTTTTTT
D: -; J: TRBJ2-7; V: TRBV6-2/TRBV6-3; size: -; length: 16; CDR3: CASSYSSETGSYEQYF; DNA: TGTGCCAGCAGTTACTCGTCCGAGACAGGTAGCTACGAGCAGTACTTC
D: TRBD2; J: TRBJ2-3; V: TRBV5-1; size: -; length: 17; CDR3: CASSLALAGGSTDTQYF; DNA: TGCGCCAGCAGCTTGGCCCTAGCGGGAGGGAGCACAGATACGCAGTATTTT
D: -; J: TRBJ1-1; V: TRBV11-2; size: -; length: 14; CDR3: CASSFGQQNTEAFF; DNA: TGTGCCAGCAGCTTTGGGCAGCAGAACACTGAAGCTTTCTTT
D: -; J: TRBJ2-7; V: TRBV3-1/TRBV3-2; size: few; length: 11; CDR3: CASSRGYEQYF; DNA: TGTGCCAGCAGCAGGGGCTACGAGCAGTACTTC
D: -; J: TRBJ2-7; V: TRBV6-5; size: -; length: 15; CDR3: CASSPPGQRPYEQYF; DNA: TGTGCCAGCAGTCCCCCCGGACAGAGACCCTACGAGCAGTACTTC
D: TRBD2; J: TRBJ2-3; V: TRBV14; size: -; length: 16; CDR3: CASSPLTSGEPYTQYF; DNA: TGTGCCAGCAGCCCACTGACTAGCGGGGAACCATATACGCAGTATTTT
D: TRBD1; J: TRBJ1-5; V: TRBV6-1; size: -; length: 17; CDR3: CASTDTLQGGFNQPQHF; DNA: TGTGCCAGCACTGACACCCTACAGGGGGGATTTAATCAGCCCCAGCATTTT
D: TRBD1; J: TRBJ2-5; V: TRBV11-2; size: -; length: 13; CDR3: CASSRGGGETQYF; DNA: TGTGCCAGCAGCCGAGGGGGCGGGGAGACCCAGTACTTC
D: -; J: TRBJ1-1; V: TRBV10-3; size: -; length: 11; CDR3: CAISGNTEAFF; DNA: TGTGCCATCTCCGGGAACACTGAAGCTTTCTTT
D: TRBD2; J: TRBJ2-1; V: TRBV11-2; size: -; length: 16; CDR3: CASSTLSGRFDNEQFF; DNA: TGTGCCAGCAGCACACTTAGCGGGAGGTTCGACAATGAGCAGTTCTTC
D: TRBD1; J: TRBJ1-3; V: TRBV7-2; size: once; length: 13; CDR3: CASSTGGGNTIYF; DNA: TGTGCCAGCAGCACAGGGGGCGGAAACACCATATATTTT
D: -; J: TRBJ1-5; V: TRBV29-1; size: few; length: 13; CDR3: CSVGQEINQPQHF; DNA: TGCAGCGTTGGACAGGAGATTAATCAGCCCCAGCATTTT
D: -; J: TRBJ1-1; V: TRBV5-1; size: -; length: 15; CDR3: CASSPPRVIGTEAFF; DNA: TGCGCCAGCAGCCCCCCCAGGGTGATAGGCACTGAAGCTTTCTTT
D: TRBD2; J: TRBJ2-7; V: TRBV28; size: -; length: 15; CDR3: CASSHSGRGDYEQYF; DNA: TGTGCCAGCAGTCATAGCGGGAGGGGTGATTACGAGCAGTACTTC
D: TRBD1; J: TRBJ2-7; V: TRBV4-2; size: -; length: 17; CDR3: CASSQEEIGGRPYEQYF; DNA: TGTGCCAGCAGCCAAGAGGAGATAGGGGGCCGTCCCTACGAGCAGTACTTC
D: -; J: TRBJ2-7; V: TRBV21-1; size: once; length: 16; CDR3: CASSLWQRSKEAEQYF; DNA: TGTGCCAGCAGCCTGTGGCAGCGCTCAAAGGAAGCCGAGCAGTACTTC
D: -; J: TRBJ2-3; V: TRBV24-1; size: -; length: 15; CDR3: CATSDFETSTDTQYF; DNA: TGTGCCACCAGTGATTTCGAGACTAGCACAGATACGCAGTATTTT
D: TRBD2; J: TRBJ2-7; V: TRBV7-2; size: -; length: 18; CDR3: CASSLVSSGRASAYEQYF; DNA: TGTGCCAGCAGCTTAGTCTCTAGCGGGAGGGCCTCGGCCTACGAGCAGTACTTC
D: TRBD2; J: TRBJ2-7; V: TRBV3-1/TRBV3-2; size: few; length: 16; CDR3: CASSQGSAGETNEQYF; DNA: TGTGCCAGCAGCCAAGGGTCGGCGGGGGAAACAAACGAGCAGTACTTC
D: -; J: TRBJ1-1; V: TRBV5-4; size: -; length: 14; CDR3: CASSLDWTTTEAFF; DNA: TGTGCCAGCAGCTTGGACTGGACAACCACTGAAGCTTTCTTT
D: -; J: TRBJ1-5; V: TRBV11-2; size: -; length: 15; CDR3: CASSLDKGSNQPQHF; DNA: TGTGCCAGCAGCTTAGATAAGGGGAGCAATCAGCCCCAGCATTTT
D: -; J: TRBJ2-7; V: TRBV28; size: -; length: 13; CDR3: CASRAAVTYEQYF; DNA: TGTGCCAGCAGGGCGGCAGTTACCTACGAGCAGTACTTC
D: TRBD1; J: TRBJ1-5; V: TRBV11-2; size: -; length: 18; CDR3: CASSPDRSGSGSNQPQHF; DNA: TGTGCCAGCAGCCCGGACAGGTCGGGGTCGGGTAGCAATCAGCCCCAGCATTTT
D: -; J: TRBJ1-5; V: TRBV28; size: -; length: 12; CDR3: CASRISNQPQHF; DNA: TGTGCCAGCAGAATAAGCAATCAGCCCCAGCATTTT
D: -; J: TRBJ1-6; V: TRBV30; size: -; length: 15; CDR3: CAWTPPSSYNSPLHF; DNA: TGTGCCTGGACCCCTCCGAGCTCCTATAATTCACCCCTCCACTTT
D: -; J: TRBJ1-4; V: TRBV15; size: few; length: 18; CDR3: CATSRILALGQGSEKLFF; DNA: TGTGCCACCAGCAGGATCCTGGCCCTCGGGCAGGGATCGGAAAAACTGTTTTTT
D: TRBD1; J: TRBJ1-1; V: TRBV27; size: -; length: 15; CDR3: CASSKGDREDTEAFF; DNA: TGTGCCAGCAGTAAGGGGGACAGAGAAGACACTGAAGCTTTCTTT
D: -; J: TRBJ2-4; V: TRBV28; size: -; length: 14; CDR3: CASRTDRAKNIQYF; DNA: TGTGCCAGCAGGACCGACAGGGCCAAAAACATTCAGTACTTC
D: TRBD2; J: TRBJ2-5; V: TRBV30; size: -; length: 13; CDR3: CAHSGADQETQYF; DNA: TGTGCCCATAGCGGGGCGGACCAAGAGACCCAGTACTTC
D: TRBD1; J: TRBJ1-2; V: TRBV30; size: few; length: 13; CDR3: CAWSVGRGIGYTF; DNA: TGTGCCTGGAGTGTAGGCAGGGGGATTGGCTACACCTTC
D: TRBD1; J: TRBJ1-1; V: TRBV19; size: -; length: 14; CDR3: CASGDRGMNTEAFF; DNA: TGTGCCAGCGGGGACAGGGGTATGAACACTGAAGCTTTCTTT
D: -; J: TRBJ2-1; V: TRBV16; size: once; length: 16; CDR3: CASSQRQLLRGNEQFF; DNA: TGTGCCAGCAGCCAACGACAACTGCTTAGGGGCAATGAGCAGTTCTTC
D: TRBD2; J: TRBJ2-4; V: TRBV7-2; size: -; length: 14; CDR3: CASSPGGIKNIQYF; DNA: TGTGCCAGCAGCCCGGGAGGGATCAAAAACATTCAGTACTTC
D: TRBD1; J: TRBJ1-2; V: TRBV5-1; size: -; length: 16; CDR3: CASSIGGTGANYGYTF; DNA: TGCGCCAGCAGCATTGGAGGGACAGGAGCTAACTATGGCTACACCTTC
D: -; J: TRBJ1-4; V: TRBV28; size: -; length: 14; CDR3: CASRLGGAGEKLFF; DNA: TGTGCCAGCAGATTGGGAGGGGCAGGTGAAAAACTGTTTTTT
D: TRBD1; J: TRBJ2-1; V: TRBV4-3; size: -; length: 16; CDR3: CASSHTPTGTYNEQFF; DNA: TGCGCCAGCAGCCACACCCCGACAGGGACCTACAATGAGCAGTTCTTC
D: -; J: TRBJ2-2; V: TRBV28; size: -; length: 15; CDR3: CASSLKDFKPGELFF; DNA: TGTGCCAGCAGTTTGAAGGACTTTAAACCCGGGGAGCTGTTTTTT
D: -; J: TRBJ2-7; V: TRBV5-1; size: -; length: 11; CDR3: CASSLGHEQYF; DNA: TGCGCCAGCAGTTTGGGGCACGAGCAGTACTTC
D: TRBD1; J: TRBJ2-6; V: TRBV19; size: -; length: 16; CDR3: CASSRDRGSGANVLTF; DNA: TGTGCCAGTAGTCGGGACAGGGGGTCTGGGGCCAACGTCCTGACTTTC
D: -; J: TRBJ1-1; V: TRBV3-1/TRBV3-2; size: -; length: 13; CDR3: CASSQGGGIEAFF; DNA: TGTGCCAGCAGCCAAGGGGGGGGAATCGAAGCTTTCTTT
D: TRBD1; J: TRBJ2-7; V: TRBV28; size: -; length: 16; CDR3: CASSQTGASFSYEQYF; DNA: TGTGCCAGCAGTCAAACAGGGGCCTCCTTCTCCTACGAGCAGTACTTC
D: TRBD1; J: TRBJ1-2; V: TRBV7-3; size: -; length: 15; CDR3: CASSLGWGQGGGYTF; DNA: TGTGCCAGCAGCTTAGGTTGGGGACAGGGAGGTGGCTACACCTTC
D: -; J: TRBJ1-2; V: TRBV7-9; size: once; length: 15; CDR3: CASSFSPSTNYGYTF; DNA: TGTGCCAGCAGCTTTTCCCCTAGTACTAACTATGGCTACACCTTC
D: -; J: TRBJ2-6; V: TRBV3-1/TRBV3-2; size: -; length: 16; CDR3: CASSSRRGTGANVLTF; DNA: TGTGCCAGCAGCTCGCGCCGGGGGACTGGGGCCAACGTCCTGACTTTC
D: -; J: TRBJ2-2; V: TRBV5-4; size: -; length: 16; CDR3: CASSGGAGLDTGELFF; DNA: TGTGCCAGCAGCGGAGGGGCGGGATTGGACACCGGGGAGCTGTTTTTT
D: TRBD1; J: TRBJ1-2; V: TRBV27; size: -; length: 15; CDR3: CASSLSGQGNYGYTF; DNA: TGTGCCAGCAGTCTTTCAGGACAGGGAAACTATGGCTACACCTTC
D: TRBD2; J: TRBJ2-5; V: TRBV28; size: -; length: 15; CDR3: CASSPGLAGDRTQYF; DNA: TGTGCCAGCAGCCCAGGACTAGCGGGAGACAGGACCCAGTACTTC
D: -; J: TRBJ2-2; V: TRBV3-1/TRBV3-2; size: few; length: 17; CDR3: CASSPPPGRKNTGELFF; DNA: TGTGCCAGCAGCCCCCCCCCAGGGCGCAAGAACACCGGGGAGCTGTTTTTT
D: -; J: TRBJ2-3; V: TRBV30; size: -; length: 14; CDR3: CAWSVLGRTDTQYF; DNA: TGTGCCTGGAGTGTTCTAGGTCGCACAGATACGCAGTATTTT
D: -; J: TRBJ2-2; V: TRBV23-1; size: -; length: 14; CDR3: CASGRDLNTGELFF; DNA: TGCGCCAGCGGACGGGACTTAAACACCGGGGAGCTGTTTTTT
D: -; J: TRBJ2-1; V: TRBV21-1; size: -; length: 16; CDR3: CASSSYRGWIGDEQFF; DNA: TGTGCCAGCAGCAGTTACAGGGGCTGGATTGGCGATGAGCAGTTCTTC
D: TRBD1; J: TRBJ1-4; V: TRBV27; size: -; length: 16; CDR3: CASSPSIGDRAEKLFF; DNA: TGTGCCAGCAGCCCGTCTATCGGGGACAGGGCTGAAAAACTGTTTTTT
D: TRBD1; J: TRBJ1-2; V: TRBV11-2; size: -; length: 14; CDR3: CASSAGQGPYGYTF; DNA: TGTGCCAGCAGCGCCGGACAGGGGCCCTATGGCTACACCTTC